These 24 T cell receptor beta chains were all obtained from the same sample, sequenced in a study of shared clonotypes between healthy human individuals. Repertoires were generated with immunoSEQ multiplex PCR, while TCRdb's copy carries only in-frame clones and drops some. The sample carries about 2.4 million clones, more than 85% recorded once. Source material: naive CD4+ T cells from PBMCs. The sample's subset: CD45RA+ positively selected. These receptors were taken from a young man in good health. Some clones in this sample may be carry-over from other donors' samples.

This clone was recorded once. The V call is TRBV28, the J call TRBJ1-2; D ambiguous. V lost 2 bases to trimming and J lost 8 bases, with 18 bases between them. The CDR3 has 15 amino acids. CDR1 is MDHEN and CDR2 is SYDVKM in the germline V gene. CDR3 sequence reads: CASSLATLTFEGYTF. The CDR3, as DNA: TGTGCCAGCAGTTTAGCGACATTGACTTTCGAGGGCTACACCTTC.

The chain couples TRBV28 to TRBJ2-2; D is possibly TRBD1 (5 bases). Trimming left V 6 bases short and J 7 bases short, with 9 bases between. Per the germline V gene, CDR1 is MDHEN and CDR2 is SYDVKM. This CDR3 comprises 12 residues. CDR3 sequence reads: CASSLGRGELFF. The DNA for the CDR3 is TGTGCCAGCAGCTTGGGGCGCGGGGAGCTGTTTTTT.

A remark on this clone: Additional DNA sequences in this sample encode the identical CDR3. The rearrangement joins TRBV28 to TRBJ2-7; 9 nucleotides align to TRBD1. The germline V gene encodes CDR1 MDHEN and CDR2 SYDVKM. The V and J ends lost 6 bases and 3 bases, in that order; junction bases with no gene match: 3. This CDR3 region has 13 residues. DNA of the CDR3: TGTGCCAGCAGCCCGGGACAGGGCTACGAGCAGTACTTC. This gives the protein CASSPGQGYEQYF.

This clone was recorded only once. The DNA of the CDR3 is TGTGCCAGCAGTTCTCAGGGCCCCAGACAAAACAATGAGCAGTTCTTC. This gives the protein CASSSQGPRQNNEQFF. The chain employs TRBV28 and TRBJ2-1; tentative D call: TRBD1 (5 bases). CDR1 MDHEN and CDR2 SYDVKM come from the germline V gene. The ends were cut back, 4 bases at V and 5 bases at J, with 18 bases in the middle. This CDR3 is built from 16 residues.

The CDR3 DNA reads as TGCGCCAGCAGCTTACAGGGGGCGGCTCTCGAGCAGTACTTC. This translates into CASSLQGAALEQYF. The chain recombines TRBV5-1 with TRBJ2-7; 9 bases are shared with TRBD1. This CDR3 has 14 residues. The J segment lost 6 bases and the V segment lost 2 bases, leaving 6 bases of the junction unmatched. CDR1 and CDR2 (germline): SGHRS, YFSETQ.

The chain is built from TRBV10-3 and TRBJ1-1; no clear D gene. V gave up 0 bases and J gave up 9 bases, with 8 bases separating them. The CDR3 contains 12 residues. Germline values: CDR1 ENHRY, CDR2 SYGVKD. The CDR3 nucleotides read TGTGCCATCAGTGAGTCGAGCGCCAAAGCTTTCTTT. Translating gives CAISESSAKAFF.

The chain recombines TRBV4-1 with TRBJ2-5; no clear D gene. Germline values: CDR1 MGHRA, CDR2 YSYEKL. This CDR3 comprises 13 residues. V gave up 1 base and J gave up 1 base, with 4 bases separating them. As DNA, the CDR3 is TGCGCCAGCAGCCAAGTCGGCCAAGAGACCCAGTACTTC. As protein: CASSQVGQETQYF.

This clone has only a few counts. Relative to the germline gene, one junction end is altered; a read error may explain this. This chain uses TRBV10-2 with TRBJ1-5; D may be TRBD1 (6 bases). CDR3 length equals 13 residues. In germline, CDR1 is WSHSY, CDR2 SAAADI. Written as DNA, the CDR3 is TGCGCCAGCCGGGACACCGATAATCGGCCCCAGCATTTT. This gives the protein CASRDTDNRPQHF.

The chain's CDR3 is CASSYGRAGTDTQYF. The CDR3 DNA sequence: TGCGCCAGCAGTTACGGGAGGGCGGGCACAGATACGCAGTATTTT. The chain joins TRBV10-1 to TRBJ2-3; 8 bases align to TRBD2. Germline V lookup: CDR1 WNHNN, CDR2 SYGVQD (reference sequence). This CDR3 spans 15 amino acids. The V and J ends lost 5 bases and 1 base, in that order; junction bases with no gene match: 5.

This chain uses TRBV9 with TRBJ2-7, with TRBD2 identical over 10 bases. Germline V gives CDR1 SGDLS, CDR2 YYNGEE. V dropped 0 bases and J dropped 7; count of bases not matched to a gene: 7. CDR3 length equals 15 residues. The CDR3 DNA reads TGTGCCAGCAGCGTAGGTCCTAGCGGGAGATGGGAGCAGTACTTC. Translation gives CASSVGPSGRWEQYF.

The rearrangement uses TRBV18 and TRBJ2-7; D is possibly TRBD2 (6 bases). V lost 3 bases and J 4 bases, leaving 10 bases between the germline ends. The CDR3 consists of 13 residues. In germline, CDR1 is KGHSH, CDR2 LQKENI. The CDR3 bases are TGTGCCAGCTCACCTGGACTAAAATACGAGCAGTACTTC. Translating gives CASSPGLKYEQYF.

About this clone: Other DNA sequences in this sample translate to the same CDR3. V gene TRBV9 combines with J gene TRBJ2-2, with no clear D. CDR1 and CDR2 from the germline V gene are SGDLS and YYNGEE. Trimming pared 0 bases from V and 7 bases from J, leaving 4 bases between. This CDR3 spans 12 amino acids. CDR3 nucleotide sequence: TGTGCCAGCAGCGTAGTTGGCGGGGAGCTGTTTTTT. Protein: CASSVVGGELFF.

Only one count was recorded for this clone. DNA of the CDR3: TGTGCCAGCAGCGCTTCGACTAGCAGTGAGCAGTTCTTC. Protein product: CASSASTSSEQFF. The chain is built from TRBV9 and TRBJ2-1; 7 nucleotides agree with TRBD2. J was trimmed by 9 bases and V by 3 bases; bases with no gene match: 6. The CDR3 is 13 residues long. Germline V lookup: CDR1 SGDLS, CDR2 YYNGEE.

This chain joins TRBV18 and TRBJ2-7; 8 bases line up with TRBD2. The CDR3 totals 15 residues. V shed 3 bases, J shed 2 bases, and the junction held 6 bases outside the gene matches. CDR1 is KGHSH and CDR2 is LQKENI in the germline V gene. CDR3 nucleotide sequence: TGTGCCAGCTCACCTCCGGGACTAGGGCCCTACGAGCAGTACTTC. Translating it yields CASSPPGLGPYEQYF.

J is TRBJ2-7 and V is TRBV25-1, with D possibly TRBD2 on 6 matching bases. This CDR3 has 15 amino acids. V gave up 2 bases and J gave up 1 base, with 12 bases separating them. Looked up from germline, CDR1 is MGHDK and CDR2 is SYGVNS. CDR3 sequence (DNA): TGTGCCAGCAGTGAACCCGGGAGTGAGTCCTACGAGCAGTACTTC. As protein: CASSEPGSESYEQYF.

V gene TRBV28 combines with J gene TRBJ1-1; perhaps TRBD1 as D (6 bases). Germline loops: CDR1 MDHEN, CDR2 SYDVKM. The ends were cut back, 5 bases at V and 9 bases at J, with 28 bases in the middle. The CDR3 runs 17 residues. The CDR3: CASSPSIGQGPGEKAFF. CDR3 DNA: TGTGCCAGCAGTCCTAGCATTGGGCAGGGGCCGGGGGAGAAAGCTTTCTTT.

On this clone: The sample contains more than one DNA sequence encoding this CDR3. CDR3 amino acids: CASSLSGRPDTQYF. The CDR3 DNA reads TGCGCCAGCAGCTTATCAGGGCGTCCAGATACGCAGTATTTT. The chain employs TRBV5-1 and TRBJ2-3, with a possible D match to TRBD1 (5 bases). CDR3 length: 14 amino acids. V was shortened by 2 bases and J by 4 bases, with 11 bases between the two germline ends. In germline, CDR1 is SGHRS, CDR2 YFSETQ.

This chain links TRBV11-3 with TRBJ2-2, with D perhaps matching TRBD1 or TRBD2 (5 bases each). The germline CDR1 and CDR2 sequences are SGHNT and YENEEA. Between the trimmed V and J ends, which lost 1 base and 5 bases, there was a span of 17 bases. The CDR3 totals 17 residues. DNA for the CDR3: TGTGCCAGCAGCTTAGCCTGGGGCCCAGAGGGAACCGGGGAGCTGTTTTTT. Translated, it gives CASSLAWGPEGTGELFF.

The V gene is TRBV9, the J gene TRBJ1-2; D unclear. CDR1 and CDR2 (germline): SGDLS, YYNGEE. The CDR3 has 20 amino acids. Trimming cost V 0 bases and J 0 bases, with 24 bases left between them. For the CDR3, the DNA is TGTGCCAGCAGCGTAGCTACTAGAAGAGACGCGGAGATAGCTAACTATGGCTACACCTTC. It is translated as CASSVATRRDAEIANYGYTF.

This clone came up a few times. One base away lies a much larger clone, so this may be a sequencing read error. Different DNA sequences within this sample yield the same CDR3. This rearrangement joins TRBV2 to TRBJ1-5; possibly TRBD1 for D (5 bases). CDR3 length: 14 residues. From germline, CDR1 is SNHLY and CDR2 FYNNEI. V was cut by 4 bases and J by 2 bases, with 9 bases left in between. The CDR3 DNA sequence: TGTGCCAGCAGTGGGACGGGGGGCAATCAGCCCCAGCATTTT. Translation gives CASSGTGGNQPQHF.

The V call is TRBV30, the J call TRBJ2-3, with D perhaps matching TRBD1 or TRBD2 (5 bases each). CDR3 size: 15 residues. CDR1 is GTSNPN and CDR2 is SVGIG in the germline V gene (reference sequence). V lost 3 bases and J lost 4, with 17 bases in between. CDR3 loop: CAWRWAGRGSDTQYF. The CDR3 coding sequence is TGTGCCTGGAGGTGGGCGGGTAGGGGATCAGATACGCAGTATTTT.

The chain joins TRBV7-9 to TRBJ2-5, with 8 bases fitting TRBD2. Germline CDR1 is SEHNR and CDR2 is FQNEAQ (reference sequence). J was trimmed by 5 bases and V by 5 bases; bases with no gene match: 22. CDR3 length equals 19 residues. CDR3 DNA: TGTGCCAGCAGCCCGACTGCTCGAGGGGCGGGAGGCGGAGTGGAGACCCAGTACTTC. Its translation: CASSPTARGAGGGVETQYF. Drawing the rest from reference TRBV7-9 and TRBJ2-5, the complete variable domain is DTGVSQNPRHKITKRGQNVTFRCDPISEHNRLYWYRQTLGQGPEFLTYFQNEAQLEKSRLLSDRFSAERPKGSFSTLEIQRTEQGDSAMYLCASSPTARGAGGGVETQYFGPGTRLLVL.

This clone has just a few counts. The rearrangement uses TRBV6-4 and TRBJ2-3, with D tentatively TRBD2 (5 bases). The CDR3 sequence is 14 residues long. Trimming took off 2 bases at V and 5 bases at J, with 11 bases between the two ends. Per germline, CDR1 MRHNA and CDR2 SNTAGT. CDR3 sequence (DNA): TGTGCCAGCAGTGACGGGAGAAAGGGAGATACGCAGTATTTT. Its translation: CASSDGRKGDTQYF.

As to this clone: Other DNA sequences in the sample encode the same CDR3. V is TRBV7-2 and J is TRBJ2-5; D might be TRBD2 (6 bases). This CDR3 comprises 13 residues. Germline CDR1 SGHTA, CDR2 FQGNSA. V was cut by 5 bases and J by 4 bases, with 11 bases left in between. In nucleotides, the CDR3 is TGTGCCAGCAGCCCGCGGCGGGGAGAGACCCAGTACTTC. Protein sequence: CASSPRRGETQYF.